A selection of T cell receptor beta chains follows, all from one sample in a study of blood T cell repertoires in COVID-19. TCRdb's table, derived via immunoSEQ multiplex PCR, lists solely in-frame clones and lacks some. The sample yields about 200,000 clones, roughly 90% seen once. The sample consisted of PBMCs or T cells enriched from blood (not recorded which). The receptors originated from a woman aged 25 to 45 with acute COVID-19. CDR3s include the opening cysteine and the closing phenylalanine or tryptophan. A D gene is named only where the DNA matches it firmly. Expanded clones get a size class; other rows say once, few or many, or leave the size out.

j_gene	abundance	v_gene	d_gene	CDR3nt	CDR3aa
TRBJ2-7	-	TRBV19	TRBD1	TGTGCCAGTAGTACACCGGGACAGGGGGCAGGGGAGCAGTACTTC	CASSTPGQGAGEQYF
TRBJ2-2	-	TRBV19	-	TGTGCCAGTAGTATTTGGCCGCGGGCAGGCCATGACACCGGGGAGCTGTTTTTT	CASSIWPRAGHDTGELFF
TRBJ1-2	-	TRBV20-1	-	TGCAGTGCTAGTAAGCCCGCCGGGGGGTACACCTTC	CSASKPAGGYTF
TRBJ1-2	-	TRBV5-6	TRBD1	TGTGCCAGCAGCCCGGACAGGGACACTAACTATGGCTACACCTTC	CASSPDRDTNYGYTF
TRBJ2-5	-	TRBV30	-	TGTGCCTGGAGTGTAGGGGGACCTAGCCAAGAGACCCAGTACTTC	CAWSVGGPSQETQYF
TRBJ1-4	-	TRBV5-1	-	TGCGCCAGCAGCCCGGGGTGGCAGGGAGGTGAAAAACTGTTTTTT	CASSPGWQGGEKLFF
TRBJ1-5	-	TRBV15	-	TGTGCCACCAGCAGTAACAGGGAAAGCAATCAGCCCCAGCATTTT	CATSSNRESNQPQHF
TRBJ2-7	once	TRBV7-7	TRBD1	TGTGCCAGCAGCTCCGGGACAGGGGGGAACTACGAGCAGTACTTC	CASSSGTGGNYEQYF
TRBJ2-1	-	TRBV28	TRBD2	TGTGCCAGCAGTTTTTTAGGGCGGGGACTATCCAATGAGCAGTTCTTC	CASSFLGRGLSNEQFF
TRBJ2-7	-	TRBV9	-	TGTGCCAGCAGCTTCGACAGTTCCCCGCACTACGAGCAGTACTTC	CASSFDSSPHYEQYF
TRBJ2-5	-	TRBV18	TRBD1	TGTGCCAGCTCACTCCGACAGGGTGGAGAGACCCAGTACTTC	CASSLRQGGETQYF
TRBJ1-2	-	TRBV12-3/TRBV12-4	-	TGTGCCAGCAGTATAGGGACATCTGACTACACCTTC	CASSIGTSDYTF
TRBJ1-5	once	TRBV4-1	TRBD1	TGCGCCAGCAGCCATAGAGGGACAGGAATTAGCAATCAGCCCCAGCATTTT	CASSHRGTGISNQPQHF
TRBJ1-3	-	TRBV6-2/TRBV6-3	-	TGTGCCAGCAGTTACCCGGGAGGTTCTGGAAACACCATATATTTT	CASSYPGGSGNTIYF
TRBJ2-7	-	TRBV10-3	TRBD1	TGTGCCATCATGGCGGGACAGGGTTTTTATGAGCAGTACTTC	CAIMAGQGFYEQYF
TRBJ1-4	-	TRBV18	-	TGTGCCAGCTCCCCCTATTTGGGAGAGGAAGAAAAACTGTTTTTT	CASSPYLGEEEKLFF
TRBJ2-5	-	TRBV3-1/TRBV3-2	TRBD2	TGTGCCAGCAGCCCCGGACTAGCGGGGGAAGAGACCCAGTACTTC	CASSPGLAGEETQYF
TRBJ1-4	-	TRBV2	-	TGTGCCAGCAGGGGGGACAATGGCGAAAAACTGTTTTTT	CASRGDNGEKLFF
TRBJ1-2	-	TRBV4-1	-	TGCGCCAGCAGCCAAGCCCCAGGGGTTAACGCTAATGGCTACACCTTC	CASSQAPGVNANGYTF
TRBJ1-4	once	TRBV10-2	-	TGCGCCAGCAGTAGACACACAACTAATGAAAAACTGTTTTTT	CASSRHTTNEKLFF
TRBJ1-4	few	TRBV18	-	TGTGCCAGCTCACTTGACATAAATAATGAAAAACTGTTTTTT	CASSLDINNEKLFF
TRBJ2-5	-	TRBV7-6	-	TGTGCCAGCAGCTTAGCGTTGCAGGGTCTCCAAGAGACCCAGTACTTC	CASSLALQGLQETQYF
TRBJ2-3	-	TRBV7-8	TRBD2	TGTGCCAGCAGCTCCCCTACGGGGGGATCCGTAGATACGCAGTATTTT	CASSSPTGGSVDTQYF
TRBJ2-7	-	TRBV6-1	-	TGTGCCAGCAGTGATCTCGCAGGGGTGTACGAGCAGTACTTC	CASSDLAGVYEQYF
TRBJ2-7	-	TRBV6-1	-	TGTGCCAGCAGTGAAGCGGGGCCCAAGCAGTACTTC	CASSEAGPKQYF
TRBJ2-1	-	TRBV10-3	-	TGTGCCATCAGTGATCACTACAATGAGCAGTTCTTC	CAISDHYNEQFF
TRBJ1-1	-	TRBV19	-	TGTGCCAGCAGAGACACAGGGAACACTGAAGCTTTCTTT	CASRDTGNTEAFF
TRBJ1-5	-	TRBV7-2	-	TGTGCCAGCAGCTCCAAATTAAGGGGCGCTTACAATCAGCCCCAGCATTTT	CASSSKLRGAYNQPQHF
TRBJ1-1	-	TRBV5-4	TRBD1	TGTGCCAGCACCCCGGGACAGGGAGGCACTGAAGCTTTCTTT	CASTPGQGGTEAFF
TRBJ1-2	-	TRBV7-2	TRBD1	TGTGCCAGCAGCTCATACCGGGACAGGGGCCTGGGTGGCTACACCTTC	CASSSYRDRGLGGYTF
TRBJ1-2	-	TRBV19	-	TGTGCCAGTAGTATAGGAAGGGGTGGAGACTATGGCTACACCTTC	CASSIGRGGDYGYTF
TRBJ2-2	-	TRBV10-3	TRBD1	TGTGCCATCAAGGGGGACAGGACGAACACCGGGGAGCTGTTTTTT	CAIKGDRTNTGELFF
TRBJ1-2	-	TRBV18	-	TGTGCCAGCTCACCCGAAACGGGTCCTAACTATGGCTACACCTTC	CASSPETGPNYGYTF
TRBJ2-7	-	TRBV19	-	TGTGCCAGTAGTCCACATCCCTACGAGCAGTACTTC	CASSPHPYEQYF
TRBJ2-4	-	TRBV3-1/TRBV3-2	TRBD2	TGTGCCAGCAGCCAAGAGACGGGGGGGCCTCTCGAAATCATAGCCAAAAACATTCAGTACTTC	CASSQETGGPLEIIAKNIQYF
TRBJ2-1	once	TRBV5-4	-	TGTGCCAGCAGCTTAAGGGGCCGTGGCGATGAGCAGTTCTTC	CASSLRGRGDEQFF
TRBJ1-2	-	TRBV5-4	TRBD1	TGTGCCAGCAGAGAGGGACAGGGGGCAAGTGGCTACACCTTC	CASREGQGASGYTF
TRBJ1-2	-	TRBV4-1	TRBD1	TGCGCCAGCAGCCAAGGATTAGGTGGAGACAGGGAGTCCTCTGGCTACACCTTC	CASSQGLGGDRESSGYTF
TRBJ1-4	-	TRBV27	TRBD1	TGTGCCAGCAGTTTCATAAGACAGGGTAATGAAAAACTGTTTTTT	CASSFIRQGNEKLFF
TRBJ2-2	few	TRBV25-1	TRBD1	TGTGCCAGCAGTGAAGGACAGGACACCGGGGAGCTGTTTTTT	CASSEGQDTGELFF
TRBJ2-1	-	TRBV10-1	TRBD2	TGCGCCAGCAGTGAGTCTCTAGCGGGGGGACTAAGCTCCTACAATGAGCAGTTCTTC	CASSESLAGGLSSYNEQFF
TRBJ2-3	-	TRBV5-1	TRBD2	TGCGCCAGCAGCTTGTTCGCTCGGCGGGGGGGCGGAGATACGCAGTATTTT	CASSLFARRGGGDTQYF
TRBJ2-7	-	TRBV9	-	TGTGCCAGCAGCGTAGGAGGGGGGGACTACTCCTACGAGCAGTACTTC	CASSVGGGDYSYEQYF
TRBJ1-5	-	TRBV3-1/TRBV3-2	TRBD1	TGTGCCAGCAGCCAGGGGGACAGGGTAAGTCAGCCCCAGCATTTT	CASSQGDRVSQPQHF
TRBJ1-5	-	TRBV10-3	-	TGTGCCATCAGTAGGGGCTCTCGGGGCAATCAGCCCCAGCATTTT	CAISRGSRGNQPQHF
TRBJ2-5	few	TRBV4-1	TRBD1	TGCGCCAGCAGCCAAGGAGGGGCAGGGGGAGAGACCCAGTACTTC	CASSQGGAGGETQYF
TRBJ1-2	-	TRBV11-2	-	TGTGCCAGCAGCTTAGAGACAGTCTATGGCTACACCTTC	CASSLETVYGYTF
TRBJ2-3	-	TRBV5-1	TRBD1	TGCGCCAGCAGCGACCGGACAGGGTGGGATACGCAGTATTTT	CASSDRTGWDTQYF
TRBJ2-2	few	TRBV28	-	TGTGCCAGCAGTATAGGACAGACGAACACCGGGGAGCTGTTTTTT	CASSIGQTNTGELFF
TRBJ1-5	-	TRBV10-3	TRBD1	TGTGCCATCAGTGGGGGACAGGCAGGCAATCAGCCCCAGCATTTT	CAISGGQAGNQPQHF
TRBJ1-1	-	TRBV10-3	-	TGTGCCATCAGTGGACAGAAGAACACTGAAGCTTTCTTT	CAISGQKNTEAFF
TRBJ1-5	-	TRBV2	-	TGTGCCAGCAGTGTGGAGGGTGATAGCAATCAGCCCCAGCATTTT	CASSVEGDSNQPQHF
TRBJ1-5	once	TRBV7-9	-	TGTGCCAGCAGCTTATACGGTAGCAATCAGCCCCAGCATTTT	CASSLYGSNQPQHF
TRBJ2-6	-	TRBV29-1	-	TGCAGCGCGAGCATCCGACAGGCCCGCTCTGGGGCCAACGTCCTGACTTTC	CSASIRQARSGANVLTF
TRBJ2-3	-	TRBV10-2	TRBD2	TGCGCCAGCAGATTAGCGGGGGGACTCAGGAATACGCAGTATTTT	CASRLAGGLRNTQYF
TRBJ2-3	-	TRBV18	TRBD2	TGTGCCAGCTCACCATTGCGGGGGGGCACAGATACGCAGTATTTT	CASSPLRGGTDTQYF
TRBJ2-5	few	TRBV4-2	TRBD1	TGTGCCAGCAGCCAAGGTCAGGGGGCGGTGGAGACCCAGTACTTC	CASSQGQGAVETQYF